This entry lists 16 T cell receptor beta chains sequenced from one sample in a study of beta chain features in type 1 diabetes. Expressed TCRB transcripts were sequenced because the entire RNA isolate underwent reverse transcription. Here immunoSEQ multiplex PCR was the method, and the copy in TCRdb shows in-frame clones only, minus some. The data hold around 430,000 clones, with 30% observed a single time. Material: naive CD4+ T cells from blood. The receptors come from a man younger than 35 in good health.

The CDR3 sequence: CAWSVVDEQFF. The CDR3 region has the DNA TGTGCCTGGAGTGTAGTGGATGAGCAGTTCTTC. This rearrangement joins TRBV30 to TRBJ2-1, with D unclear. Germline CDR1 reads GTSNPN; CDR2 reads SVGIG (reference sequence). V dropped 0 bases and J dropped 8 bases, with 5 bases sitting between them. CDR3 size: 11 residues. Using reference TRBV30 and TRBJ2-1 for the parts outside the CDR3, the full variable domain is SQTIHQWPATLVQPVGSPLSLECTVEGTSNPNLYWYRQAAGRGLQLLFYSVGIGQISSEVPQNLSASRPQDRQFILSSKKLLLSDSGFYLCAWSVVDEQFFGPGTRLTVL.

V usage is TRBV5-6 and J usage is TRBJ2-3; 7 positions match TRBD1. Trimming took 4 bases from V and 4 from J; bases not matched to a gene: 3. The CDR3 spans 13 residues. The germline V gene encodes CDR1 SGHDT and CDR2 YYEEEE. CDR3 in amino acids: CASSLTGPDTQYF. In DNA form, the CDR3 reads TGTGCCAGCAGCCTGACAGGGCCAGATACGCAGTATTTT. The full variable domain, in which reference TRBV5-6 and TRBJ2-3 provide the parts outside the CDR3, is DAGVTQSPTHLIKTRGQQVTLRCSPKSGHDTVSWYQQALGQGPQFIFQYYEEEERQRGNFPDRFSGHQFPNYSSELNVNALLLGDSALYLCASSLTGPDTQYFGPGTRLTVL.

The V call is TRBV9, the J call TRBJ1-3; D remains ambiguous. Deletions cut 3 bases from V and 2 bases from J, with 6 bases between. The CDR3 loop spans 13 amino acids. Germline-derived CDR1 and CDR2 are SGDLS and YYNGEE. CDR3 sequence (DNA): TGTGCCAGCAGCGGACATCCTGGAAACACCATATATTTT. It is translated as CASSGHPGNTIYF.

This chain connects TRBV27 to TRBJ2-3, with D unresolved. CDR3 length equals 16 residues. Looked up from germline, CDR1 is MNHEY and CDR2 is SMNVEV (reference sequence). With 6 bases removed from V and 1 base from J, the gap between germline ends came to 17 bases. The CDR3 sequence: CASSWVSGLGTDTQYF. CDR3 nucleotides: TGTGCCAGCAGCTGGGTCTCCGGATTGGGCACAGATACGCAGTATTTT.

With regard to this clone: Other DNA sequences in the same sample also yield this CDR3. The chain employs TRBV29-1 and TRBJ2-7; TRBD1 agrees at 8 bases. J was trimmed by 4 bases and V by 6 bases; bases with no gene match: 8. This CDR3 region has 13 residues. Germline CDR1 SQVTM, CDR2 ANQGSEA. The CDR3 loop is CSVSGTGMYEQYF. DNA of the CDR3: TGCAGCGTATCCGGGACAGGAATGTACGAGCAGTACTTC.

This clone was counted between two and nine times. The chain recombines TRBV7-9 with TRBJ2-1; TRBD2 agrees at 12 bases. The trim removed 1 base at V and 8 bases at J, leaving 0 bases unmatched. The germline V gene has CDR1 SEHNR and CDR2 FQNEAQ (reference sequence). The CDR3 totals 14 residues. The CDR3 is CASSLGLAGDEQFF. The CDR3 coding sequence is TGTGCCAGCAGCTTAGGACTAGCGGGAGATGAGCAGTTCTTC. Combining the CDR3 with reference TRBV7-9 and TRBJ2-1 gives the whole variable domain DTGVSQNPRHKITKRGQNVTFRCDPISEHNRLYWYRQTLGQGPEFLTYFQNEAQLEKSRLLSDRFSAERPKGSFSTLEIQRTEQGDSAMYLCASSLGLAGDEQFFGPGTRLTVL.

There are a few counts of this clone. The chain has TRBV30 and TRBJ1-2; unclear D gene. Germline assignment: CDR1 GTSNPN and CDR2 SVGIG (reference sequence). There are 15 residues in the CDR3. V lost 0 bases and J lost 8, with 19 bases in between. The CDR3 here is CAWSVPPAAEWGYTF. CDR3 DNA: TGTGCCTGGAGTGTACCCCCGGCCGCGGAATGGGGCTACACCTTC.

This clone was seen a handful of times. This chain links TRBV5-4 with TRBJ2-1; D remains ambiguous. The CDR3 extends over 11 amino acids. CDR1 is SGHNT and CDR2 is YYREEE in the germline V gene (reference sequence). Deletions cut 3 bases from V and 3 bases from J, with 1 base between. This CDR3 is CASSYYNEQFF. The DNA for the CDR3 is TGTGCCAGCAGCTACTACAATGAGCAGTTCTTC.

The chain is built from TRBV7-2 and TRBJ2-7, with 9 bases that match TRBD2. This CDR3 has 16 residues. Germline CDR1 and CDR2: SGHTA and FQGNSA. J was trimmed by 5 bases and V by 6 bases; bases with no gene match: 14. In nucleotides, the CDR3 is TGTGCCAGCAGAGGCGCTGCGGGAGGGCTTTCGGACGAGCAGTACTTC. Its protein product is CASRGAAGGLSDEQYF.

This chain joins TRBV30 and TRBJ1-1; D call uncertain. This CDR3 has 14 residues. Trimming removed 2 bases at V and 1 base at J, with 11 bases between. Germline-derived CDR1 and CDR2 are GTSNPN and SVGIG (reference sequence). The DNA for the CDR3 is TGTGCCTGGAGTAAAACAGTCAAGAACACTGAAGCTTTCTTT. As protein: CAWSKTVKNTEAFF.

The V gene is TRBV5-4, the J gene TRBJ2-1; D possibly matches TRBD1 or TRBD2 (5 bases each). Germline V gene lookup returns CDR1 SGHNT and CDR2 YYREEE (reference sequence). This CDR3 has 14 amino acids. Trimming removed 3 bases at V and 0 bases at J, with 7 bases between. CDR3: CASSSGSSYNEQFF. Written as DNA, the CDR3 is TGTGCCAGCAGCTCAGGGAGCTCCTACAATGAGCAGTTCTTC.

This clone turned up a few times. The chain is built from TRBV5-1 and TRBJ2-5; D not certain. This CDR3 has 14 amino acids. Per the germline V gene, CDR1 is SGHRS and CDR2 is YFSETQ. Trimming took 0 bases from V and 5 from J, leaving 11 bases between them. The CDR3 coding sequence is TGCGCCAGCAGCTTGGCTCAGTCTTTGGAGACCCAGTACTTC. Translation: CASSLAQSLETQYF.

V and J are TRBV29-1 and TRBJ1-2; tentatively, D is TRBD1 (5 bases). The CDR3 is made up of 13 amino acids. CDR1 SQVTM and CDR2 ANQGSEA come from the germline V gene. Trimming took off 4 bases at V and 0 bases at J, with 9 bases between the two ends. The CDR3 is CSVGPTANYGYTF. The CDR3 nucleotides read TGCAGCGTTGGGCCGACAGCTAACTATGGCTACACCTTC.

This chain joins TRBV29-1 and TRBJ2-1; D is possibly TRBD2 (5 bases). The germline V gene encodes CDR1 SQVTM and CDR2 ANQGSEA. V was shortened by 7 bases and J by 0 bases, with 13 bases between the two germline ends. CDR3 length: 14 amino acids. This chain's CDR3 is CSAGLALSYNEQFF. The CDR3, as DNA: TGCAGCGCTGGACTGGCCCTCTCCTACAATGAGCAGTTCTTC.

The chain has TRBV29-1 and TRBJ2-2; perhaps TRBD2 as D (6 bases). Deletions cut 4 bases from V and 1 base from J, with 10 bases between. Germline CDR1 reads SQVTM; CDR2 reads ANQGSEA. This CDR3 contains 14 residues. The CDR3 coding sequence is TGCAGCGTTGCGGGAGACGGGAACACCGGGGAGCTGTTTTTT. Protein product: CSVAGDGNTGELFF.

J is TRBJ2-7 and V is TRBV7-2, with unresolved D. The CDR3 contains 13 residues. Trimming took 5 bases from V and 8 from J, leaving 16 bases between them. Looked up from germline, CDR1 is SGHTA and CDR2 is FQGNSA. CDR3 residues: CASSPPGTWQQYF. CDR3 sequence (DNA): TGTGCCAGCAGCCCGCCCGGAACTTGGCAGCAGTACTTC. Using reference TRBV7-2 and TRBJ2-7 for the parts outside the CDR3, the full variable domain is GAGVSQSPSNKVTEKGKDVELRCDPISGHTALYWYRQSLGQGLEFLIYFQGNSAPDKSGLPSDRFSAERTGGSVSTLTIQRTQQEDSAVYLCASSPPGTWQQYFGPGTRLTVT.